This T cell receptor beta chain was identified in a study of T cell repertoires in cytomegalovirus infection. In the case of this clonotype: Antigen specificity is unknown.

TCRdb re-called the reads with MiXCR, one entry per CDR3 protein. The table records approximately 910,000 distinct CDR3 sequences, 31% of them present only once. This material consisted of cultured CD8+ T cells from PBMCs, taken from culture after CMV antigen stimulation. This sequence originates from a human donor in good health (CMV status not recorded). Some clones in this sample may be carry-over from other donors' samples.

The CDR3: CASSDSGRSSTDTQYF. The CDR3 region has the DNA TGTGCCAGCAGTGATTCGGGACGGTCTAGCACAGATACGCAGTATTTT. The chain carries TRBV6-1 and TRBJ2-3, with D perhaps given as TRBD1 or TRBD2 (5 bases each). The ends were cut back, 3 bases at V and 0 bases at J, with 13 bases in the middle. The germline gives CDR1 MNHNS, CDR2 SASEGT. This CDR3 comprises 16 residues.